What follows is one T cell receptor beta chain and its context. The antigen is unknown. Only in-frame clones appear in the TCRdb table, and some are missing; sequencing was by immunoSEQ multiplex PCR. The sample gives about 91,000 clones, around 88% of which show up once; over 3% is in the top ten. The entry originates in a study of identifying expanded T cells in peripheral blood. Points from the study as a whole: Differentially abundant clones: about 1.1 between replicates, 15 to 17 at around 14 days, over 18 at four.

CDR3 length equals 15 residues. Germline V gene data show CDR1 as LNHNV and CDR2 as YYDKDF (reference sequence). J lost 6 bases, V lost 0 bases, and 8 bases had no gene match. The chain employs TRBV15 and TRBJ2-7; 7 bases are a match to TRBD1. This receptor was taken from a person aged 18-69 years in good health. Sequencing input: blood. Here the CDR3 reads CATSRDVGGWGEQYF. The DNA for the CDR3 is TGTGCCACCAGCAGAGATGTAGGGGGCTGGGGCGAGCAGTACTTC. Combining the CDR3 with reference TRBV15 and TRBJ2-7 gives the whole variable domain DAMVIQNPRYQVTQFGKPVTLSCSQTLNHNVMYWYQQKSSQAPKLLFHYYDKDFNNEADTPDNFQSRRPNTSFCFLDIRSPGLGDTAMYLCATSRDVGGWGEQYFGPGTRLTVT.